The clone carrying this T cell receptor (beta chain) has just one count. The source of the sample is a study of control samples from healthy donors and cancer patients. Data came from immunoSEQ multiplex PCR; TCRdb stores just in-frame clones and leaves some out. The table has about 180,000 clones, approximately 94% seen once; the top ten hold 1.4%. The V gene's germline CDR1 is SEHNR and CDR2 FQNEAQ (reference sequence). Between the trimmed V and J ends, which lost 5 bases and 5 bases, there was a span of 3 bases. The CDR3 is 11 amino acids. This chain joins TRBV7-9 and TRBJ1-4; no clear D gene. The receptor was isolated from a man aged 25-45 years in good health. The sample comprised blood. This CDR3 reads CASSKNEKLFF. In DNA form, the CDR3 reads TGTGCCAGCAGCAAAAATGAAAAACTGTTTTTT.